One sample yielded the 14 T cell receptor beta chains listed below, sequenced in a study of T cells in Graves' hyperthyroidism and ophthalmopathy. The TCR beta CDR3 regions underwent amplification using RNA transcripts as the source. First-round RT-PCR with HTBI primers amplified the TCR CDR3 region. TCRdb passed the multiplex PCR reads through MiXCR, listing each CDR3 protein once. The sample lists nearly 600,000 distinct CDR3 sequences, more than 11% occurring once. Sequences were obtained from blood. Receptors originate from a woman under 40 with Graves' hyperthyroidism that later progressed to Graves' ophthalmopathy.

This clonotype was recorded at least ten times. Here the CDR3 reads CASSGQGVRELFF. The CDR3 nucleotides are TGTGCCAGCAGTGGACAGGGTGTCAGGGAGCTGTTTTTT. The J gene is TRBJ2-2, the V gene TRBV2, with 7 bases matching TRBD1. In germline, CDR1 is SNHLY, CDR2 FYNNEI. The V segment lost 4 bases and the J segment 9 bases; nucleotides outside the gene matches: 5. This CDR3 comprises 13 residues.

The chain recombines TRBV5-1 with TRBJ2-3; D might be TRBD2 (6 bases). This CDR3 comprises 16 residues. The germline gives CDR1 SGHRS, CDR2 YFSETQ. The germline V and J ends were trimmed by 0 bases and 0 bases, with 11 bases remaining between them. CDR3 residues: CASSLAAGTSTDTQYF. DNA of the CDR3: TGCGCCAGCAGCTTGGCGGCAGGGACTAGCACAGATACGCAGTATTTT.

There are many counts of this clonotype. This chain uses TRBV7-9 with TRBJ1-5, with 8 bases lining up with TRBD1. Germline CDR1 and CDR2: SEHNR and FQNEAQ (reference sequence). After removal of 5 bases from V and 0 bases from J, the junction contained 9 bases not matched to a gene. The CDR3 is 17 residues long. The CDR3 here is CASSLGSGTGSNQPQHF. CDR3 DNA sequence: TGTGCCAGCAGCCTCGGCTCCGGGACAGGTAGCAATCAGCCCCAGCATTTT. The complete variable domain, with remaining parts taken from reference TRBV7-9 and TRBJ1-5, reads DTGVSQNPRHKITKRGQNVTFRCDPISEHNRLYWYRQTLGQGPEFLTYFQNEAQLEKSRLLSDRFSAERPKGSFSTLEIQRTEQGDSAMYLCASSLGSGTGSNQPQHFGDGTRLSIL.

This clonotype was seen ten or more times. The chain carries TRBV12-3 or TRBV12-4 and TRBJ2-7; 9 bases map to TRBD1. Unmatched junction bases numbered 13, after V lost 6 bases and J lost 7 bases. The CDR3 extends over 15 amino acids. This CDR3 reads CASRPGTGSRWEQYF. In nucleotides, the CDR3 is TGTGCCAGCAGACCCGGGACAGGGAGTCGCTGGGAGCAGTACTTC.

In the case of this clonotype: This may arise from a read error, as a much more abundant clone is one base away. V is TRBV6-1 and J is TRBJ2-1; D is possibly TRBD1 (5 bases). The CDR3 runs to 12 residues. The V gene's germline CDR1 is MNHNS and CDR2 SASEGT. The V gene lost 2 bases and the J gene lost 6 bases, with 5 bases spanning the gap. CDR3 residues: CASSEQGNEQFF. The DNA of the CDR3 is TGTGCCAGCAGTGAACAGGGCAATGAGCAGTTCTTC.

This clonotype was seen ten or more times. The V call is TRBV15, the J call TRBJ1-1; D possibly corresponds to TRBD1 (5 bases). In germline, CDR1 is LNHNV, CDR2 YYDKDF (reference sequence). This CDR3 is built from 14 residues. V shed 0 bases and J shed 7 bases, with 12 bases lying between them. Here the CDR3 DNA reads TGTGCCACCAGCAGAGATCCAGGGAGGGATGAAGCTTTCTTT. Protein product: CATSRDPGRDEAFF.

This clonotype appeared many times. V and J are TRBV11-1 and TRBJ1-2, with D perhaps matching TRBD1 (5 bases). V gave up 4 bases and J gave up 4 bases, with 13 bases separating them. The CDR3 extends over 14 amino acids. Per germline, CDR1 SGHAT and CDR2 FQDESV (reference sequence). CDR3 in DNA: TGTGCCAGCAGCTCCGGGACGACCATCTATGGCTACACCTTC. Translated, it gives CASSSGTTIYGYTF.

The chain's CDR3 is CSAASGTDTQYF. The DNA of the CDR3 is TGCAGTGCTGCTAGCGGCACAGATACGCAGTATTTT. V usage is TRBV20-1 and J usage is TRBJ2-3; maybe TRBD2 (6 bases). Trimming left V 5 bases short and J 1 base short, with 7 bases between. Germline values: CDR1 DFQATT, CDR2 SNEGSKA (reference sequence). This CDR3 has 12 amino acids.

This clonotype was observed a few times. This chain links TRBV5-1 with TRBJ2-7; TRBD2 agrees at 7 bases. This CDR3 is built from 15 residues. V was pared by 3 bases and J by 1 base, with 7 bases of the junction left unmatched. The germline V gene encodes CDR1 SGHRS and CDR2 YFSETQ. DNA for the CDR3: TGCGCCAGCAGCTCGGGGGGACCACAATCCTACGAGCAGTACTTC. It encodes CASSSGGPQSYEQYF.

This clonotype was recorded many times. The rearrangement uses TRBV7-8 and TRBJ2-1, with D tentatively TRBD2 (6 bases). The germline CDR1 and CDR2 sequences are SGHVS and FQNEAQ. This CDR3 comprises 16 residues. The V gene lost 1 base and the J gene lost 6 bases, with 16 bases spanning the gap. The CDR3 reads CASSLGTSLGGNEQFF. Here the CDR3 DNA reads TGTGCCAGCAGCTTAGGAACTAGCCTGGGGGGCAATGAGCAGTTCTTC. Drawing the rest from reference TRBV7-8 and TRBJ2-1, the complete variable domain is GAGVSQSPRYKVAKRGQDVALRCDPISGHVSLFWYQQALGQGPEFLTYFQNEAQLDKSGLPSDRFFAERPEGSVSTLKIQRTQQEDSAVYLCASSLGTSLGGNEQFFGPGTRLTVL.

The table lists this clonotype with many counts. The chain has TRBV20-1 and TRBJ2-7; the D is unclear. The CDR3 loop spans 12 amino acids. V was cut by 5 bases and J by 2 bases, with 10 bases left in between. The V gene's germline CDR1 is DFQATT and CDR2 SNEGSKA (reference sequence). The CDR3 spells CSAPLITYEQYF. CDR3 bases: TGCAGTGCTCCTTTAATAACCTACGAGCAGTACTTC.

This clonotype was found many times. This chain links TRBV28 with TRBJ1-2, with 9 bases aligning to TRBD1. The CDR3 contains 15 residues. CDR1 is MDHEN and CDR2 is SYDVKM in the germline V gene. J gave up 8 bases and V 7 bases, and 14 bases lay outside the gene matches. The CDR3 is CASNLRDREGGGYTF. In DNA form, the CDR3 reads TGTGCCAGCAACCTGAGGGACAGGGAAGGTGGAGGCTACACCTTC.

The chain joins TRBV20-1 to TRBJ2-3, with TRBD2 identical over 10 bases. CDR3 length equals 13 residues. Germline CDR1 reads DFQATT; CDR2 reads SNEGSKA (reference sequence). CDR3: CSFSGGSTDTQYF. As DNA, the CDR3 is TGCAGCTTTAGCGGGGGGAGCACAGATACGCAGTATTTT.

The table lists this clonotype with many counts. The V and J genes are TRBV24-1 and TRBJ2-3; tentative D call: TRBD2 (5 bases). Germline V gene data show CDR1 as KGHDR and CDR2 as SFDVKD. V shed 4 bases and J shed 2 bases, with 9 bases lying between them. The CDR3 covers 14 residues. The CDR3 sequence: CATSEQRNTDTQYF. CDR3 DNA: TGTGCCACCAGTGAGCAGCGGAACACAGATACGCAGTATTTT.